This TCR beta chain was profiled in a study of blood T cell repertoires in COVID-19. Study in general: T cells, B-cell-depleted T cells, or PBMCs provided the cDNA or gDNA that served as material.

In the source study's methods: Reference gene primer amplification gave nucleated cell count estimates. Only in-frame clones appear in the TCRdb table, and some are missing; sequencing was by immunoSEQ multiplex PCR. V and J calls plus clone size are reproduced from that table; the DNA served to infer D and trimming. The table includes 360,000 or so clones, more than 75% detected once. Trimming cost V 9 bases and J 4 bases; bases outside gene matches: 6. Germline CDR1 reads SNHLY; CDR2 reads FYNNEI. The CDR3 is 14 amino acids. V and J are TRBV2 and TRBJ2-3, with 11 bases identical to TRBD2. The material sequenced was PBMCs or T cells enriched from blood (not recorded which). This clonotype was obtained from a woman aged 25 to 39 who had recovered from COVID-19. CDR3 nucleotide sequence: TGTGCCAGGTCGAGGGGACTAGCGGCAGATACGCAGTATTTT. Protein: CARSRGLAADTQYF.